The 4 T cell receptor beta chains presented below share a single source sample, sequenced in a study of post-analysis software for immune sequencing data. Study-wide findings and caveats: Controls had lower frequencies than patients of a handful of TRBV segments, which included TRBV5-6, TRBV5-1 and TRBV20-1.

Their recognized antigens are unknown. Unique molecular identifiers were present in the TCR beta cDNA libraries. In TCRdb, the PCR reads were re-called with MiXCR into one record per CDR3 protein. The sample includes roughly 180,000 distinct CDR3 sequences, over 25% seen only once; the top ten take approximately 1.5%. The sequenced sample was blood. All receptors derive from a girl between 5 and 17 years old with multiple sclerosis.

In its sample, this clonotype was seen many times. The rearrangement links TRBV5-4 to TRBJ2-1; no clear D gene. This CDR3 contains 15 residues. Per germline, CDR1 SGHNT and CDR2 YYREEE (reference sequence). V lost 1 base and J 0 bases, leaving 8 bases between the germline ends. CDR3: CASSLSSPSYNEQFF. The CDR3 DNA reads TGTGCCAGCAGCTTGTCCTCCCCCTCCTACAATGAGCAGTTCTTC.

This clonotype was found a few times. V and J are TRBV13 and TRBJ1-1; TRBD1 might be the D (6 bases). CDR1 is PRHDT and CDR2 is FYEKMQ in the germline V gene (reference sequence). The CDR3 covers 14 residues. Trimming removed 5 bases from V and 2 bases from J, with 12 bases in between. The CDR3 loop is CASSPRGSNTEAFF. CDR3 bases: TGTGCCAGCAGCCCCAGGGGCTCAAACACTGAAGCTTTCTTT.

This clonotype was seen once. This chain links TRBV5-1 with TRBJ2-5; 7 bases are shared with TRBD2. Germline assignment: CDR1 SGHRS and CDR2 YFSETQ. V shed 0 bases, J shed 11 bases, and the junction held 16 bases outside the gene matches. The CDR3 consists of 16 residues. As DNA, the CDR3 is TGCGCCAGCAGCTTGGAAGGTGTCCGAGCGGGGAATGAGCAGTACTTC. Translating it yields CASSLEGVRAGNEQYF. The full variable domain, its missing parts supplied by reference TRBV5-1 and TRBJ2-5, is KAGVTQTPRYLIKTRGQQVTLSCSPISGHRSVSWYQQTPGQGLQFLFEYFSETQRNKGNFPGRFSGRQFSNSRSEMNVSTLELGDSALYLCASSLEGVRAGNEQYFGPGTRLLVL.

This chain uses TRBV28 with TRBJ2-5, with D possibly TRBD2 on 5 matching bases. There are 12 residues in the CDR3. Germline-derived CDR1 and CDR2 are MDHEN and SYDVKM. Trimming stripped 5 bases from V and 11 bases from J, with 15 bases between. The CDR3 reads CASSAGVLEQYF. In nucleotides, the CDR3 is TGTGCCAGCAGTGCCGGGGTTCTAGAGCAGTACTTC.